What follows are 7 T cell receptor beta chains derived from one specimen sequenced in a study of blood T cell repertoires in COVID-19. Generated by immunoSEQ multiplex PCR, the TCRdb table keeps only in-frame clones and is missing some. The sample contains 150,000 or so clones, approximately 80% of which appear only once. The sample was PBMCs or T cells enriched from blood (not recorded which). Every receptor here comes from a man over 45 who had recovered from COVID-19.

The chain uses TRBV25-1 and TRBJ2-5, with no clear D. There are 11 residues in the CDR3. Deletions cut 4 bases from V and 3 bases from J, with 3 bases between. Germline loops: CDR1 MGHDK, CDR2 SYGVNS. The CDR3 loop is CASSVKETQYF. Written as DNA, the CDR3 is TGTGCCAGCAGTGTAAAAGAGACCCAGTACTTC.

This clone was seen a single time. Other DNA sequences in the sample encode the same CDR3. For the CDR3, the DNA is TGTGCCAGCAGCGTTGCCCCGGGAGAGACCCAGTACTTC. Translating gives CASSVAPGETQYF. The gene calls are TRBV9 and TRBJ2-5; D is undetermined. The CDR3 runs 13 residues. Germline V gene lookup returns CDR1 SGDLS and CDR2 YYNGEE. Between the trimmed V and J ends, which lost 2 bases and 4 bases, there was a span of 9 bases.

The chain has TRBV28 and TRBJ2-2; 14 bases match TRBD2. Germline loops: CDR1 MDHEN, CDR2 SYDVKM. The J segment lost 6 bases and the V segment lost 3 bases, leaving 6 bases of the junction unmatched. The CDR3 has 17 amino acids. CDR3 loop: CASSFPWGLAGAGELFF. The DNA for the CDR3 is TGTGCCAGCAGTTTCCCTTGGGGACTAGCGGGGGCCGGGGAGCTGTTTTTT. Full variable domain (rest looked up from reference TRBV28 and TRBJ2-2): DVKVTQSSRYLVKRTGEKVFLECVQDMDHENMFWYRQDPGLGLRLIYFSYDVKMKEKGDIPEGYSVSREKKERFSLILESASTNQTSMYLCASSFPWGLAGAGELFFGEGSRLTVL.

The chain combines TRBV19 with TRBJ2-7; D call uncertain. Germline values: CDR1 LNHDA, CDR2 SQIVND (reference sequence). The CDR3 spans 11 residues. V lost 6 bases to trimming and J lost 0 bases, with 3 bases between them. Here the CDR3 reads CASSFSYEQYF. The CDR3 nucleotides read TGTGCCAGTAGCTTCTCCTACGAGCAGTACTTC.

The genes are TRBV15 and TRBJ1-2, with 7 bases lining up with TRBD1. The ends lost 2 bases at V and 0 bases at J; junction bases unmatched: 3. The V gene's germline CDR1 is LNHNV and CDR2 YYDKDF (reference sequence). The CDR3 is made up of 15 amino acids. The CDR3, as DNA: TGTGCCACCAGCAGAAGGACAGGCTCTAACTATGGCTACACCTTC. Protein: CATSRRTGSNYGYTF.

J is TRBJ2-7 and V is TRBV7-8, with 7 bases lining up with TRBD1. CDR1 SGHVS and CDR2 FQNEAQ come from the germline V gene. The CDR3 runs to 13 residues. Trimming at V came to 3 bases and at J to 3 bases, leaving 2 bases not matched to a gene. This chain's CDR3 is CASSFGTDYEQYF. CDR3 DNA: TGTGCCAGCAGCTTCGGGACAGACTACGAGCAGTACTTC.

The chain combines TRBV3-1 (or the pseudogene TRBV3-2) with TRBJ2-7; TRBD2 might be the D (6 bases). The CDR3 length is 13 residues. The V gene lost 2 bases and the J gene lost 7 bases, with 12 bases spanning the gap. Per germline, CDR1 LGHDT and CDR2 YNNKEL (reference sequence). CDR3 loop: CASSQRTIAEQYF. In DNA, the CDR3 is TGTGCCAGCAGCCAACGGACTATAGCAGAGCAGTACTTC.